A selection of T cell receptor beta chains follows, all from one sample in a study of blood T cell repertoires in COVID-19. Assay used: immunoSEQ multiplex PCR; TCRdb lists only in-frame clones, some missing. The data show 150,000 or so clones, over 80% seen once. The sequenced sample consisted of PBMCs or T cells enriched from blood (not recorded which). The receptors here all came from a man aged 70-80 years who had been exposed to COVID-19. Each CDR3 is given with its conserved first and last residue. D genes are given only for firm matches.

TRBJ2-1	TRBV5-1	NA	CASSLLGEATYEQFF
TRBJ2-3	TRBV6-2/TRBV6-3	NA	CASSYSMGAGDTQYF
TRBJ2-7	TRBV9	NA	CASSVAPQGNYEQYF
TRBJ1-4	TRBV7-9	NA	CASSLAGGEKLFF
TRBJ1-2	TRBV3-1/TRBV3-2	NA	CASSQAGGTNYGYTF
TRBJ2-4	TRBV12-1	NA	CASSNETGGIAKNIQYF
TRBJ1-1	TRBV5-5	NA	CASSSGGGLAPNTEAFF
TRBJ2-7	TRBV5-1	NA	CASSPIDEGYEQYF
TRBJ1-5	TRBV6-1	NA	CASSDPTGFYSNQPQHF
TRBJ2-1	TRBV3-1/TRBV3-2	NA	CASSQPYSSYNEQFF
TRBJ2-3	TRBV19	NA	CASSIGGRRGNTDTQYF
TRBJ2-1	TRBV7-2	NA	CASSLDPGGRGLREQFF
TRBJ2-3	TRBV7-2	NA	CASSAQGSSTDTQYF
TRBJ1-5	TRBV21-1	NA	CASRRREGYTNQPQHF
TRBJ1-4	TRBV7-2	NA	CASSVGTPEKLFF
TRBJ1-3	TRBV3-1/TRBV3-2	NA	CASSLDQGINGNTIYF
TRBJ1-3	TRBV6-2/TRBV6-3	NA	CASSTDSTGNTIYF
TRBJ2-5	TRBV18	TRBD1	CASSPQGVQETQYF
TRBJ2-5	TRBV11-2	NA	CASSSRTKSRETQYF
TRBJ1-2	TRBV3-1/TRBV3-2	NA	CASSQDLNTDGYTF
TRBJ1-1	TRBV12-3/TRBV12-4	NA	CASSPRDTEAFF
TRBJ1-5	TRBV5-4	NA	CASSLEPGGSNQPQHF
TRBJ2-1	TRBV5-1	TRBD2	CASSLPGLARVNEQFF
TRBJ1-3	TRBV9	NA	CASSVEESGSPFSGNTIYF
TRBJ2-1	TRBV24-1	TRBD1	CATAGTGGYNEQFF
TRBJ2-5	TRBV21-1	NA	CASSKASLFQETQYF
TRBJ1-2	TRBV19	TRBD1	CATGTGAADGYTF
TRBJ1-2	TRBV5-8	NA	CASSLSQGYGYTF
TRBJ2-3	TRBV5-1	NA	CASSLGAADTQYF
TRBJ2-2	TRBV19	TRBD1	CASRDRGPPGELFF
TRBJ1-5	TRBV5-6	NA	CASSLHGGVQPQHF
TRBJ2-5	TRBV5-1	TRBD1	CASTWSGDRQETQYF
TRBJ1-6	TRBV30	NA	CAWSRGGNYNSPLHF
TRBJ2-1	TRBV4-1	TRBD2	CAIPLAGSYNEQFF
TRBJ2-3	TRBV7-2	TRBD2	CASSVGLAGGTDTQYF
TRBJ1-2	TRBV11-2	NA	CASSLGGRGNGYTF
TRBJ2-5	TRBV7-2	TRBD2	CASSPGTSSPQYF
TRBJ2-3	TRBV7-2	NA	CASSLAAGVRSTDTQYF
TRBJ1-1	TRBV27	NA	CASSLEGELGTEAFF
TRBJ2-5	TRBV20-1	NA	CSGTSRETQYF
TRBJ2-5	TRBV4-1	NA	CASSQEGTGGGETQYF
TRBJ1-2	TRBV7-6	NA	CASSFSDGYTF
TRBJ1-5	TRBV4-1	TRBD1	CASSQARTGIDQPQHF
TRBJ1-5	TRBV11-2	TRBD1	CASSLGTGGNQPQHF
TRBJ2-7	TRBV7-2	NA	CASSLDPTVSYEQYF
TRBJ2-7	TRBV5-1	NA	CASSQGFLRDASYEQYF